Below, 21 T cell receptor beta chains from the same sample are listed, as sequenced in a study of EBV T-cell therapy then PD-1 blockade in nasopharyngeal carcinoma. Their recognized antigens are unknown. Stated treatment: AdE1-LMPpoly-expanded autologous EBV-specific T-cell therapy followed by anti-PD-1 nivolumab. Sequencing was performed with immunoSEQ multiplex PCR; in TCRdb, only in-frame clones are kept and a portion is missing. This sample yields under 30,000 clones, of which approximately 84% are seen a single time; approximately 30% belongs to the top ten. The specimen comprised CD8+ T cells from blood, sampled at approximately day 64 from a patient whose treatment included autologous EBV-specific T cells and nivolumab. Every receptor here comes from a middle-aged man with nasopharyngeal carcinoma.

V is TRBV7-3 and J is TRBJ2-1, with 9 bases fitting TRBD2. Trimming cost V 4 bases and J 7 bases; bases outside gene matches: 2. The germline CDR1 and CDR2 sequences are SGHTA and FQGTGA. The CDR3 has 13 residues. This chain's CDR3 is CASSSSGGNEQFF. CDR3 bases: TGTGCCAGCAGCTCCAGCGGGGGGAATGAGCAGTTCTTC.

This clone was found a few times. The chain recombines TRBV7-9 with TRBJ1-4; a weak D match, TRBD1 (5 bases). V was cut by 4 bases and J by 5 bases, with 17 bases left in between. The CDR3 is 16 residues long. CDR1 SEHNR and CDR2 FQNEAQ come from the germline V gene (reference sequence). The CDR3 region is CASSSAAVRGNEKLFF. CDR3 in DNA: TGTGCCAGCAGCTCTGCTGCAGTTAGGGGCAATGAAAAACTGTTTTTT. The variable domain in full, completed from reference TRBV7-9 and TRBJ1-4, reads DTGVSQNPRHKITKRGQNVTFRCDPISEHNRLYWYRQTLGQGPEFLTYFQNEAQLEKSRLLSDRFSAERPKGSFSTLEIQRTEQGDSAMYLCASSSAAVRGNEKLFFGSGTQLSVL.

This clone was found a few times. This chain uses TRBV7-6 with TRBJ1-2, with D tentatively TRBD1 (5 bases). Germline lookup yields CDR1 SGHVS and CDR2 FNYEAQ. This CDR3 comprises 15 residues. Trimming removed 5 bases from V and 5 bases from J, with 18 bases in between. CDR3 in amino acids: CASSLKPQDKYGYTF. The CDR3 nucleotides read TGTGCCAGCAGCCTCAAGCCACAGGACAAATATGGCTACACCTTC.

This sequence joins TRBV9 and TRBJ1-2, with unresolved D. The CDR3 length is 15 residues. Between the trimmed V and J ends, which lost 0 bases and 0 bases, there was a span of 9 bases. The V gene's germline CDR1 is SGDLS and CDR2 YYNGEE. The CDR3 DNA is TGTGCCAGCAGCGTAGCACCAGACCCTAACTATGGCTACACCTTC. This encodes CASSVAPDPNYGYTF.

J is TRBJ1-2 and V is TRBV4-1, with D uncertain. Germline CDR1 and CDR2: MGHRA and YSYEKL. This CDR3 region has 11 residues. V dropped 3 bases and J dropped 6 bases, with 5 bases sitting between them. The CDR3 protein is CASSHQNGYTF. DNA of the CDR3: TGCGCCAGCAGCCATCAGAATGGCTACACCTTC.

This clone was seen once. The chain carries TRBV7-9 and TRBJ1-2, with D hard to call. Trimming stripped 2 bases from V and 3 bases from J, with 16 bases between. CDR1 and CDR2 (germline): SEHNR, FQNEAQ (reference sequence). The CDR3 has 16 residues. CDR3 nucleotide sequence: TGTGCCAGCAGCTTACAAGAGGCAGAAGTTGACTATGGCTACACCTTC. It is translated as CASSLQEAEVDYGYTF.

The chain links TRBV11-2 to TRBJ2-1; no clear D. The germline V gene encodes CDR1 SGHAT and CDR2 FQNNGV. The V end lost 2 bases, the J end lost 2 bases, and 7 bases lay between the germline ends. The CDR3 sequence is 14 residues long. CDR3 sequence reads: CASSLFGPYNEQFF. Written as DNA, the CDR3 is TGTGCCAGCAGCTTATTCGGACCCTACAATGAGCAGTTCTTC. Looking up the rest from reference TRBV11-2 and TRBJ2-1 gives the full variable domain: EAGVAQSPRYKIIEKRQSVAFWCNPISGHATLYWYQQILGQGPKLLIQFQNNGVVDDSQLPKDRFSAERLKGVDSTLKIQPAKLEDSAVYLCASSLFGPYNEQFFGPGTRLTVL.

V is TRBV7-9 and J is TRBJ1-1; D ambiguous. Germline CDR1 reads SEHNR; CDR2 reads FQNEAQ (reference sequence). V was clipped by 5 bases and J by 6 bases, with 10 bases between them. The CDR3 totals 12 residues. CDR3 protein: CASSHEGPEAFF. The CDR3 bases are TGTGCCAGCAGCCACGAGGGCCCTGAAGCTTTCTTT. The variable domain in full, with the rest retrieved from reference TRBV7-9 and TRBJ1-1, is DTGVSQNPRHKITKRGQNVTFRCDPISEHNRLYWYRQTLGQGPEFLTYFQNEAQLEKSRLLSDRFSAERPKGSFSTLEIQRTEQGDSAMYLCASSHEGPEAFFGQGTRLTVV.

This chain links TRBV19 with TRBJ2-1; D gene unclear. The CDR3 is 15 residues long. The germline V gene has CDR1 LNHDA and CDR2 SQIVND (reference sequence). Between the trimmed V and J ends, which lost 10 bases and 4 bases, there was a span of 20 bases. The CDR3 DNA sequence: TGTGCCACCTCACCCCCCTTTGCGGTATACAATGAGCAGTTCTTC. It encodes CATSPPFAVYNEQFF.

This chain links TRBV19 with TRBJ2-7; 8 nucleotides align to TRBD1. In germline, CDR1 is LNHDA, CDR2 SQIVND (reference sequence). V lost 4 bases and J lost 3; bases outside the gene matches: 8. The CDR3 is 15 residues long. The CDR3 loop is CASSTIDRGGYEQYF. As DNA, the CDR3 is TGTGCCAGTAGTACAATAGACAGGGGCGGCTACGAGCAGTACTTC.

This clone has a single count. The rearrangement joins TRBV4-3 to TRBJ2-5; D not certain. Germline assignment: CDR1 LGHNA and CDR2 YSLEER. This CDR3 is built from 14 residues. Trimming cost V 4 bases and J 0 bases, with 9 bases left between them. DNA of the CDR3: TGCGCCAGCAGCCCCAGACGTGACCAAGAGACCCAGTACTTC. It yields the protein CASSPRRDQETQYF.

V gene TRBV6-4 combines with J gene TRBJ2-6, with D hard to call. V was cut by 6 bases and J by 1 base, with 4 bases left in between. Germline CDR1 reads MRHNA; CDR2 reads SNTAGT. This CDR3 contains 13 residues. The CDR3 DNA follows: TGTGCCAGCAGCGGGTCTGGGGCCAACGTCCTGACTTTC. It specifies CASSGSGANVLTF.

The V gene is TRBV6-1, the J gene TRBJ1-5; D not resolved. Germline CDR1 is MNHNS and CDR2 is SASEGT. The CDR3 has 14 residues. V lost 1 base to trimming and J lost 3 bases, with 7 bases between them. The CDR3 region is CASSEGAVNQPQHF. The CDR3 DNA reads as TGTGCCAGCAGTGAAGGGGCAGTCAATCAGCCCCAGCATTTT.

J is TRBJ2-7 and V is TRBV6-2 or TRBV6-3, with TRBD2 as a possible D gene (6 bases). From germline, CDR1 is MNHEY and CDR2 SVGEGT. The CDR3 extends over 13 amino acids. V was shortened by 2 bases and J by 3 bases, with 8 bases between the two germline ends. The CDR3 nucleotides are TGTGCCAGCAGTTACCGGGACTTCTACGAGCAGTACTTC. This gives the protein CASSYRDFYEQYF.

The rearrangement joins TRBV7-6 to TRBJ2-2; D may be TRBD2 (5 bases). The CDR3 runs 14 residues. The germline V and J ends were trimmed by 6 bases and 5 bases, with 13 bases remaining between them. Germline values: CDR1 SGHVS, CDR2 FNYEAQ. CDR3 coding DNA: TGTGCCAGCAGTCAATTAGAGGGTACCGGGGAGCTGTTTTTT. It yields the protein CASSQLEGTGELFF.

The CDR3 protein is CASGQTDTQYF. Written as DNA, the CDR3 is TGTGCCAGCGGCCAGACAGATACGCAGTATTTT. This rearrangement joins TRBV2 to TRBJ2-3; no firm D call. The germline V and J ends were trimmed by 8 bases and 3 bases, with 6 bases remaining between them. Germline CDR1 SNHLY, CDR2 FYNNEI. CDR3 size: 11 residues.

The V gene is TRBV3-1 (or the pseudogene TRBV3-2), the J gene TRBJ2-7; no firm D call. Trimming took 3 bases from V and 3 from J, leaving 3 bases between them. Germline CDR1 reads LGHDT; CDR2 reads YNNKEL (reference sequence). The CDR3 is 11 amino acids. In DNA form, the CDR3 reads TGTGCCAGCAGCCAGGGCTACGAGCAGTACTTC. Its translation: CASSQGYEQYF.

V gene TRBV9 combines with J gene TRBJ2-7; 7 nucleotides align to TRBD1. This CDR3 contains 14 residues. V trimming: 3 bases; J trimming: 2 bases; junction bases outside the gene matches: 5. Germline CDR1 is SGDLS and CDR2 is YYNGEE. CDR3 in DNA: TGTGCCAGCAGCGCCGCCACAGGGGCCTACGAGCAGTACTTC. Translating gives CASSAATGAYEQYF.

The chain links TRBV9 to TRBJ2-2, with D uncertain. This CDR3 has 12 amino acids. The V gene lost 0 bases and the J gene lost 6 bases, with 3 bases spanning the gap. CDR1 SGDLS and CDR2 YYNGEE come from the germline V gene. The CDR3: CASSVVPGELFF. The CDR3 DNA reads as TGTGCCAGCAGCGTAGTCCCCGGGGAGCTGTTTTTT.

Of note for this clone: At the DNA level, this CDR3 is encoded by other sequences in the same sample as well. This chain connects TRBV6-5 to TRBJ2-2; D not certain. Trimming stripped 2 bases from V and 4 bases from J, with 8 bases between. CDR1 and CDR2 from the germline V gene are MNHEY and SVGAGI. The CDR3 loop spans 14 amino acids. This CDR3 is CASSYDSGTGELFF. The CDR3 nucleotides are TGTGCCAGCAGTTACGATTCGGGCACCGGGGAGCTGTTTTTT.

The chain combines TRBV5-1 with TRBJ1-5, with a tentative D call TRBD1 (5 bases). Germline CDR1 reads SGHRS; CDR2 reads YFSETQ. The ends were cut back, 2 bases at V and 1 base at J, with 7 bases in the middle. This CDR3 is built from 14 residues. CDR3 bases: TGCGCCAGCAGCTTAGAGGGGAGCAATCAGCCCCAGCATTTT. Translation: CASSLEGSNQPQHF. Complete variable domain (other parts from reference TRBV5-1 and TRBJ1-5): KAGVTQTPRYLIKTRGQQVTLSCSPISGHRSVSWYQQTPGQGLQFLFEYFSETQRNKGNFPGRFSGRQFSNSRSEMNVSTLELGDSALYLCASSLEGSNQPQHFGDGTRLSIL.